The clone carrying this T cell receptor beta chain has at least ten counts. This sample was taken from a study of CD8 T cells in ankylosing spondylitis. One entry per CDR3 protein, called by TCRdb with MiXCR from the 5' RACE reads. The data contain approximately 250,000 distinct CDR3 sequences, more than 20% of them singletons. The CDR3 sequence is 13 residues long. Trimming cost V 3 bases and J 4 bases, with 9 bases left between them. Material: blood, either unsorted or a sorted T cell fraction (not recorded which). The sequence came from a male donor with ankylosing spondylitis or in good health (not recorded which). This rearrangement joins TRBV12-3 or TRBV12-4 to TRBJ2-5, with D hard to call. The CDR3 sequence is CASSLAATETQYF. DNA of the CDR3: TGTGCCAGCAGTTTGGCTGCGACAGAGACCCAGTACTTC.